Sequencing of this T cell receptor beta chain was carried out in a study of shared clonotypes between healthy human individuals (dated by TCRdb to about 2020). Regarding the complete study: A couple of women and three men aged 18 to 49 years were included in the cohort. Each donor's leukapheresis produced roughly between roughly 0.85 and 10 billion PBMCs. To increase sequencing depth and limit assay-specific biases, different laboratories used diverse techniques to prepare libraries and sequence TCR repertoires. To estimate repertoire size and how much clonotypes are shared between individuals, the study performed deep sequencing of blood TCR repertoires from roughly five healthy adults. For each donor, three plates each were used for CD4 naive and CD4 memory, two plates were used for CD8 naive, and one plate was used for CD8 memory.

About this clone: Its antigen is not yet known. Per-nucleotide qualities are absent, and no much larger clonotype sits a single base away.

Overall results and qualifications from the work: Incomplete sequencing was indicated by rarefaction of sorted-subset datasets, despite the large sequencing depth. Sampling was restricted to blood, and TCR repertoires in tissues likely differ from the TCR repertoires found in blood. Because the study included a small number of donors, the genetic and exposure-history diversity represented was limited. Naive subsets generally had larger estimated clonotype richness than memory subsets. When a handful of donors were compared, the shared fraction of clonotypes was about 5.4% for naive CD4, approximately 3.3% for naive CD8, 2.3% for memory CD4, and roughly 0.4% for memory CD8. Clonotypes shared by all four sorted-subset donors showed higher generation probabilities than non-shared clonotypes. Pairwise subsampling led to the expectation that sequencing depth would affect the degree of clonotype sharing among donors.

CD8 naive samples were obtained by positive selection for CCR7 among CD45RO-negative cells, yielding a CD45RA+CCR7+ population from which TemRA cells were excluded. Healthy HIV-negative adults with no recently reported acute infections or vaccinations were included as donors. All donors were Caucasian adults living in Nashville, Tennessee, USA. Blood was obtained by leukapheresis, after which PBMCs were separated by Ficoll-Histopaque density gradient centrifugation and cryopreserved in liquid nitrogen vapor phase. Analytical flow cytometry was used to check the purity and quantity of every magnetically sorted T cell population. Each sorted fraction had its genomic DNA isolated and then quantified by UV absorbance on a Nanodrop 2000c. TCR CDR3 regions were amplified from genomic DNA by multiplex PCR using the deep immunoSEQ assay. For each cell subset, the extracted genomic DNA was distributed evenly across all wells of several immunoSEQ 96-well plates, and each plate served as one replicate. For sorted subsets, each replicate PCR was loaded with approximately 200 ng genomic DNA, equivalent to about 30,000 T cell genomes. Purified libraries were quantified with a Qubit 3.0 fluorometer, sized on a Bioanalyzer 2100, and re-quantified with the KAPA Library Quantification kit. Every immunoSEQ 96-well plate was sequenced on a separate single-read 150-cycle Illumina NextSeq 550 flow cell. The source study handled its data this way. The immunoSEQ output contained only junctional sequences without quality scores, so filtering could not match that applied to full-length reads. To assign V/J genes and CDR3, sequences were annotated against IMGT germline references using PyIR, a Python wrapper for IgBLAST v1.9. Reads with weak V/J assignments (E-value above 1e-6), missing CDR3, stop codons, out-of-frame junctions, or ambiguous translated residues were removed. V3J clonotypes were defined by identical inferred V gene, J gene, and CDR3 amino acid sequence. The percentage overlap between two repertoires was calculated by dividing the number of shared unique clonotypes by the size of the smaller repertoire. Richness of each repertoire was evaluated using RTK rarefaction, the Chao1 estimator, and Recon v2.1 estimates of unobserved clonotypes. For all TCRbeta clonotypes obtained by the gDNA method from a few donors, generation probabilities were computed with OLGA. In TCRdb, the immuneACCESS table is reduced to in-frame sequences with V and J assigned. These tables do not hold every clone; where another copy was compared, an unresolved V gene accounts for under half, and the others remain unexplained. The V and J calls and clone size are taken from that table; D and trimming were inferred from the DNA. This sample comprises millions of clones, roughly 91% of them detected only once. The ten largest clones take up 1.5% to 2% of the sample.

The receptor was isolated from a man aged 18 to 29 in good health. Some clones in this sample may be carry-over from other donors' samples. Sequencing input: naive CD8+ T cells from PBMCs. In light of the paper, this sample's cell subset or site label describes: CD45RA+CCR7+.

The nucleotides read TGTGCCACCATGGGGTCTGGGAATGAAAAACTGTTTTTT. It specifies CATMGSGNEKLFF. The chain is encoded by TRBV15 joined to TRBJ1-4; the D gene remains uncertain. The V end loses 7 bases and the J end loses 5 bases, and a stretch of 11 bases separates them. There are 13 amino acids in the CDR3, from cysteine to phenylalanine inclusive. Just the 39-base CDR3 DNA is kept, in frame starting at base 1. CDR1 and CDR2, per the germline V gene (reference sequence), are LNHNV and YYDKDF. Where the CDR3 stops, the reference TRBV15 and TRBJ1-4 genes take over; the full variable domain is DAMVIQNPRYQVTQFGKPVTLSCSQTLNHNVMYWYQQKSSQAPKLLFHYYDKDFNNEADTPDNFQSRRPNTSFCFLDIRSPGLGDTAMYLCATMGSGNEKLFFGSGTQLSVL.